Listed below are T cell receptor beta chains from one sample, sequenced in a study of post-analysis software for immune sequencing data. MiXCR was run by TCRdb on the PCR reads, yielding one entry per CDR3 protein. Altogether more than 450,000 distinct CDR3 sequences are present, about 40% being singletons, with the ten largest covering about 1.5%. Specimen: blood. The source is a girl between 5 and 17 years old with multiple sclerosis. Both conserved end residues are part of each CDR3. Each record gives: CDR3 length, J gene, clone size, V gene, D gene, CDR3 protein, CDR3 DNA. D genes are given only for firm matches. The size of a clone is reported for some rows only, either as once, few or many, or as a class for expanded clones.

>14|TRBJ1-2|few|TRBV3-1|TRBD1
CASSPLRGPGGYTF
TGTGCCAGCAGCCCCCTGAGGGGGCCGGGCGGCTACACCTTC
>11|TRBJ2-5|.|TRBV29-1|.
CSVNQGETQYF
TGCAGCGTTAACCAGGGAGAGACCCAGTACTTC
>14|TRBJ1-1|.|TRBV6-1|TRBD1
CASTSTGVRTEAFF
TGTGCCAGCACTTCTACAGGGGTTAGAACTGAAGCTTTCTTT
>17|TRBJ2-7|once|TRBV12-3/TRBV12-4|TRBD1
CASSRGPLRGPSYEQYF
TGTGCCAGCAGTCGCGGCCCCCTCAGGGGGCCATCCTACGAGCAGTACTTC
>14|TRBJ2-1|many|TRBV9|.
CASSLRAPNNEQFF
TGTGCCAGCAGCCTAAGAGCGCCAAACAATGAGCAGTTCTTC
>13|TRBJ1-2|few|TRBV20-1|.
CSARDEQGNGYTF
TGCAGTGCTAGAGACGAACAGGGTAATGGCTACACCTTC
>17|TRBJ1-2|.|TRBV9|.
CAGSVGPGAGTNYGYTF
TGTGCCGGCAGCGTAGGGCCGGGGGCCGGGACTAACTATGGCTACACCTTC
>15|TRBJ2-3|.|TRBV4-1|TRBD2
CASSLSGGYTDTQYF
TGCGCCAGCAGCCTGAGCGGGGGTTACACAGATACGCAGTATTTT
>13|TRBJ2-7|many|TRBV4-2|.
CASSPGEGYEQYF
TGTGCCAGCAGCCCCGGAGAGGGGTACGAGCAGTACTTC
>16|TRBJ2-7|.|TRBV7-2|.
CASNLIGQRGSYEQYF
TGTGCCAGCAACCTCATAGGACAGAGGGGGTCCTACGAGCAGTACTTC
>17|TRBJ2-3|few|TRBV9|.
CASSVAGTGLRTDTQYF
TGTGCCAGCAGCGTAGCTGGGACGGGGCTTCGCACAGATACGCAGTATTTT
>13|TRBJ2-1|many|TRBV7-2|.
CASSLGGSNEQFF
TGTGCCAGCAGTTTGGGGGGATCCAATGAGCAGTTCTTC
>12|TRBJ2-5|.|TRBV12-3/TRBV12-4|.
CASSYGDETQYF
TGTGCCAGCTCGTACGGGGACGAGACCCAGTACTTC
>16|TRBJ1-2|.|TRBV29-1|TRBD1
CSEIPDRGLRDAGYTF
TGCAGCGAGATACCAGACAGGGGGCTTAGGGATGCTGGCTACACCTTC
>13|TRBJ1-2|.|TRBV12-3/TRBV12-4|TRBD1
CASTLGQGSGYTF
TGTGCCAGCACCCTAGGACAGGGCTCTGGCTACACCTTC
>13|TRBJ1-1|few|TRBV4-1|.
CASSQRSRTEAFF
TGCGCCAGCAGCCAAAGGTCACGAACTGAAGCTTTCTTT
>14|TRBJ1-5|.|TRBV9|.
CASSVDQGYQPQHF
TGTGCCAGCAGCGTAGATCAGGGCTATCAGCCCCAGCATTTT
>16|TRBJ2-7|.|TRBV13|TRBD1
CAGSPREKGAMGEQYF
TGTGCCGGCAGCCCTCGCGAGAAGGGGGCGATGGGAGAGCAGTACTTC
>15|TRBJ2-7|.|TRBV5-1|.
CASSADGALSYEQYF
TGCGCCAGCAGCGCGGACGGAGCCTTATCCTACGAGCAGTACTTC
>13|TRBJ2-7|.|TRBV29-1|TRBD1
CSVVTGALGEQYF
TGCAGCGTTGTTACAGGGGCTTTGGGCGAGCAGTACTTC
>17|TRBJ2-1|.|TRBV5-6|.
CASSLERGRLSYNEQFF
TGTGCCAGCAGCTTGGAGCGTGGCAGACTCTCGTACAATGAGCAGTTCTTC
>13|TRBJ1-6|.|TRBV12-3/TRBV12-4|TRBD1
CATRDREHSPLHF
TGTGCCACCAGGGACAGGGAGCATTCACCCCTCCACTTT
>12|TRBJ1-2|.|TRBV6-6|.
CASSRIDRGYTF
TGTGCCAGCAGCCGCATCGACAGGGGCTACACCTTC
>15|TRBJ2-1|.|TRBV6-5|.
CASSYVAGGVDEQFF
TGTGCCAGCAGTTACGTGGCGGGTGGGGTAGATGAGCAGTTCTTC
>14|TRBJ1-2|.|TRBV12-3/TRBV12-4|.
CASSRTQGRDGYTF
TGTGCCAGCAGTCGGACCCAGGGGAGGGATGGCTACACCTTC
>13|TRBJ2-4|.|TRBV29-1|.
CSVVDLAKNIQYF
TGCAGCGTTGTAGACCTCGCCAAAAACATTCAGTACTTC
>14|TRBJ2-7|.|TRBV7-9|TRBD1
CASSPDRHPYEQYF
TGTGCCAGCAGCCCGGACAGGCATCCCTACGAGCAGTACTTC
>14|TRBJ2-7|few|TRBV12-5|.
CASGFSRVSYEQYF
TGTGCTAGTGGTTTCTCCAGAGTATCCTACGAGCAGTACTTC
>16|TRBJ2-3|.|TRBV6-7|TRBD2
CASSYWPSGSQDTQYF
TGTGCCAGCAGTTACTGGCCTAGCGGGAGTCAGGATACGCAGTATTTT
>15|TRBJ1-2|.|TRBV5-1|TRBD1
CASSLVAGGNYGYTF
TGCGCCAGCAGCTTGGTAGCAGGGGGAAACTATGGCTACACCTTC
>13|TRBJ1-2|.|TRBV5-1|.
CASSDRGPYGYTF
TGCGCCAGCAGCGACCGGGGGCCCTATGGCTACACCTTC
>16|TRBJ2-3|few|TRBV5-1|.
CASSVDGSKGTDTQYF
TGCGCCAGCAGCGTGGACGGATCAAAGGGTACAGATACGCAGTATTTT
>13|TRBJ2-5|.|TRBV20-1|TRBD1
CSARVAGGETQYF
TGCAGTGCTAGAGTGGCAGGGGGAGAGACCCAGTACTTC
>15|TRBJ2-7|.|TRBV29-1|.
CSAAPGSGSSYEQYF
TGCAGCGCTGCCCCGGGGTCGGGAAGCTCCTACGAGCAGTACTTC
>10|TRBJ2-7|few|TRBV30|.
CACGEAEQYF
TGTGCCTGCGGAGAGGCCGAGCAGTACTTC
>11|TRBJ2-1|few|TRBV5-5|.
CASSFPDEQFF
TGTGCCAGCAGCTTCCCTGATGAGCAGTTCTTC
>14|TRBJ2-3|.|TRBV20-1|TRBD2
CSASASGARGTQYF
TGCAGTGCTAGCGCCAGCGGGGCGCGGGGTACGCAGTATTTT
>14|TRBJ2-1|.|TRBV6-1|.
CASNPSVGGNEQFF
TGTGCCAGCAACCCTAGCGTAGGAGGGAATGAGCAGTTCTTC
>14|TRBJ2-1|.|TRBV5-1|.
CASSLEGRDNEQFF
TGCGCCAGCAGCTTGGAAGGCAGAGATAATGAGCAGTTCTTC
>14|TRBJ2-7|.|TRBV12-3/TRBV12-4|.
CASSPRQASYEQYF
TGTGCCAGCAGTCCCAGACAGGCTTCCTACGAGCAGTACTTC
>17|TRBJ2-7|.|TRBV5-1|TRBD2
CASSSGLAGELSYEQYF
TGCGCCAGCAGCAGCGGACTAGCGGGGGAGCTCTCCTACGAGCAGTACTTC
>18|TRBJ1-1|.|TRBV5-6|TRBD1
CASSLATGQAEMNTEAFF
TGTGCCAGCAGCCTGGCAACCGGACAGGCTGAGATGAACACTGAAGCTTTCTTT
>18|TRBJ2-7|few|TRBV4-2|TRBD2
CASSQESTSGGLSYEQYF
TGTGCCAGCAGCCAAGAATCGACTAGCGGGGGGCTATCCTACGAGCAGTACTTC
>18|TRBJ2-3|.|TRBV4-1|TRBD2
CASSQERTSGSGTDTQYF
TGCGCCAGCAGCCAAGAGAGGACTAGCGGGAGTGGTACAGATACGCAGTATTTT
>12|TRBJ2-3|.|TRBV7-2|TRBD2
CASSFPPGLAYF
TGTGCCAGCAGCTTTCCTCCGGGACTAGCGTATTTT
>16|TRBJ2-3|.|TRBV11-2|TRBD2
CASSLGASGSTDTQCF
TGTGCCAGCAGCCTAGGGGCTAGCGGGAGTACAGATACGCAGTGTTTT
>12|TRBJ2-7|once|TRBV20-1|.
CSASPDRSEQYF
TGCAGTGCTAGCCCGGACAGATCCGAGCAGTACTTC
>14|TRBJ1-1|.|TRBV28|TRBD1
CASSPARADREAFF
TGTGCCAGCAGCCCGGCCCGGGCGGACAGGGAAGCTTTCTTT
>12|TRBJ2-3|.|TRBV5-1|.
CASATSRNTQYF
TGCGCCAGTGCTACCTCTAGGAATACGCAGTATTTT
>15|TRBJ2-5|.|TRBV7-2|TRBD2
CASRKRGRSQETQYF
TGTGCCAGCAGAAAGCGGGGGCGCTCCCAAGAGACCCAGTACTTC
>14|TRBJ1-4|.|TRBV12-3/TRBV12-4|TRBD1
CASSPGTANEKLFF
TGTGCCAGCAGTCCCGGGACAGCGAATGAAAAACTGTTTTTT
>19|TRBJ2-6|few|TRBV4-1|TRBD2
CASSPSPVAGLSGANVLTF
TGCGCCAGCAGCCCCAGCCCCGTAGCGGGGCTCTCTGGGGCCAACGTCCTGACTTTC
>14|TRBJ2-2|.|TRBV10-3|.
CAISAGYDTGELFF
TGTGCCATCAGTGCGGGTTATGATACCGGGGAGCTGTTTTTT
>15|TRBJ1-5|.|TRBV5-1|.
CASSPQVGMGQPQHF
TGCGCCAGCAGCCCCCAGGTAGGGATGGGACAGCCCCAGCATTTT
>13|TRBJ1-1|.|TRBV29-1|.
CSVDLQLPGEAFF
TGCAGCGTTGATCTTCAGCTGCCCGGGGAAGCTTTCTTT